Listed here is a single T cell receptor (beta chain). Distinct nucleotide sequences in the sample also encode this CDR3. Germline values: CDR1 MNHEY, CDR2 SVGEGT. V gave up 4 bases and J gave up 4 bases, with 10 bases separating them. The CDR3 length is 13 residues. The data derive from a study of blood T cell repertoires in COVID-19. The overall study: The United States, Italy and Spain were the sources of the acute and convalescent COVID-19 samples. T cells, B-cell-depleted T cells, or PBMCs supplied cDNA or gDNA.

Under the authors' procedure: Scientists estimated how many nucleated cells there were by amplifying reference gene primers. The assay was immunoSEQ multiplex PCR, and TCRdb's table has in-frame clones only and misses some. Clone size and the V and J calls come from that table; the DNA yielded D and trimming. The sample lists some 250,000 clones, around 90% seen once, with 0.7% in the top ten. The sequence came from a human donor in a cohort sampled during active COVID-19. V gene TRBV6-2 or TRBV6-3 combines with J gene TRBJ1-2; weak D call: TRBD1 (6 bases). The sample comprised peripheral blood. CDR3 in DNA: TGTGCCAGCAGTTTGAGGGGGAGCTATGGCTACACCTTC. It translates to CASSLRGSYGYTF.